A selection of T cell receptor beta chains follows, all from one sample in a study of blood T cell repertoires in COVID-19. Generated by immunoSEQ multiplex PCR, the TCRdb table keeps only in-frame clones and is missing some. The table includes tens of thousands of clones, around 88% detected once. Specimen: peripheral blood. Receptors originate from a human donor in a cohort sampled during active COVID-19. The CDR3 runs from the conserved cysteine through the conserved F or W. The order of the fields is V gene, clone size, J gene, D gene, CDR3 DNA, CDR3 protein. A D gene is named only where the DNA matches it firmly. Not all rows give a size; the values are once, few, many and, for expanded clones, a class.

v_call: TRBV11-2
clone_size: -
j_call: TRBJ2-2
d_call: -
cdr3_nt: TGTGCCAGCAGCTTAAACCGGGGGACCGGGGAGCTGTTTTTT
cdr3_aa: CASSLNRGTGELFF

v_call: TRBV29-1
clone_size: once
j_call: TRBJ2-1
d_call: TRBD2
cdr3_nt: TGCAGCGTTACCCTAGCGGGAGGCCTTTACAATGAGCAGTTCTTC
cdr3_aa: CSVTLAGGLYNEQFF

v_call: TRBV2
clone_size: -
j_call: TRBJ2-1
d_call: -
cdr3_nt: TGTGCCAGCACCGAGAGGAGCCCTGATGAGCAGTTCTTC
cdr3_aa: CASTERSPDEQFF

v_call: TRBV6-2/TRBV6-3
clone_size: -
j_call: TRBJ2-2
d_call: TRBD1
cdr3_nt: TGTGCCAGCAGCTCATTCCCAGGACAGGGCGCGAACACCGGGGAGCTGTTTTTT
cdr3_aa: CASSSFPGQGANTGELFF

v_call: TRBV2
clone_size: -
j_call: TRBJ2-2
d_call: -
cdr3_nt: TGTGCCAGCAGCGGTGAGAATAAAAACACCGGGGAGCTGTTTTTT
cdr3_aa: CASSGENKNTGELFF

v_call: TRBV4-3
clone_size: -
j_call: TRBJ2-2
d_call: -
cdr3_nt: TGCGCCAGCAGCCAAGATCATGGGCGGGCCCGTTCCCTGTTTTTT
cdr3_aa: CASSQDHGRARSLFF

v_call: TRBV7-6
clone_size: -
j_call: TRBJ1-6
d_call: -
cdr3_nt: TGTGCCAGCAGCTTAGGACAGAGCTCCTATAATTCACCCCTCCACTTT
cdr3_aa: CASSLGQSSYNSPLHF

v_call: TRBV12-3/TRBV12-4
clone_size: -
j_call: TRBJ1-2
d_call: -
cdr3_nt: TGTGCCAGCAGGCCCACAGGGAGTGGCTACACCTTC
cdr3_aa: CASRPTGSGYTF

v_call: TRBV28
clone_size: -
j_call: TRBJ1-5
d_call: TRBD1
cdr3_nt: TGTGCCATACAGGGGTGGGAAATAGGTCAGCCCCAGCATTTT
cdr3_aa: CAIQGWEIGQPQHF

v_call: TRBV7-2
clone_size: -
j_call: TRBJ2-3
d_call: TRBD1
cdr3_nt: TGTGCCAGCAGGAGCAGTAAGGGGGCGGGAGATACGCAGTATTTT
cdr3_aa: CASRSSKGAGDTQYF

v_call: TRBV4-1
clone_size: -
j_call: TRBJ2-3
d_call: TRBD2
cdr3_nt: TGCGCCAGCGCAAAGAGGCTAGCGGGAGAGGGTAGCACAGATACGCAGTATTTT
cdr3_aa: CASAKRLAGEGSTDTQYF

v_call: TRBV11-2
clone_size: once
j_call: TRBJ2-2
d_call: -
cdr3_nt: TGTGCCAGCAGCCCGGACCATGGGGAGACCGGGGAGCTGTTTTTT
cdr3_aa: CASSPDHGETGELFF

v_call: TRBV5-4
clone_size: -
j_call: TRBJ2-6
d_call: -
cdr3_nt: TGTGCCAGCAGAACGACAGGAACTGGGGCCAACGTCCTGACTTTC
cdr3_aa: CASRTTGTGANVLTF

v_call: TRBV9
clone_size: -
j_call: TRBJ2-7
d_call: TRBD1
cdr3_nt: TGTGCCAGCAGCACCATGGGACAGGGGATCTACGAGCAGTACTTC
cdr3_aa: CASSTMGQGIYEQYF

v_call: TRBV5-1
clone_size: -
j_call: TRBJ2-6
d_call: -
cdr3_nt: TGCGCCAGCAGCTCTACAGGGCGTATCTCTGGGGCCAACGTCCTGACTTTC
cdr3_aa: CASSSTGRISGANVLTF

v_call: TRBV3-1/TRBV3-2
clone_size: once
j_call: TRBJ2-3
d_call: -
cdr3_nt: TGTGCCAGCAGCCAAGATGGGGGGGGGCGGACGCAGTATTTT
cdr3_aa: CASSQDGGGRTQYF

v_call: TRBV24-1
clone_size: -
j_call: TRBJ1-5
d_call: TRBD1
cdr3_nt: TGTGCCACCTTTAACAGGGGTAGCAATCAGCCCCAGCATTTT
cdr3_aa: CATFNRGSNQPQHF

v_call: TRBV11-2
clone_size: once
j_call: TRBJ2-7
d_call: TRBD2
cdr3_nt: TGTGCCAGCAGCTCACTAGCGGGAGAGGGTTACGAGCAGTACTTC
cdr3_aa: CASSSLAGEGYEQYF

v_call: TRBV4-2
clone_size: -
j_call: TRBJ1-5
d_call: -
cdr3_nt: TGTGCCAGCAGCCAAGATGGGGGGGAGGGCTATCAGCCCCAGCATTTT
cdr3_aa: CASSQDGGEGYQPQHF

v_call: TRBV27
clone_size: -
j_call: TRBJ2-2
d_call: -
cdr3_nt: TGTGCCAGCCAGTTAGGAGGGCACCGGGGAGCTGTTTTT
cdr3_aa: CASQLGGHRGAVF

v_call: TRBV7-9
clone_size: -
j_call: TRBJ2-5
d_call: TRBD1
cdr3_nt: TGTGCCAGCAGCTTAGCCCTAGGACAGGGGGCGGGAGAGACCCAGTACTTC
cdr3_aa: CASSLALGQGAGETQYF